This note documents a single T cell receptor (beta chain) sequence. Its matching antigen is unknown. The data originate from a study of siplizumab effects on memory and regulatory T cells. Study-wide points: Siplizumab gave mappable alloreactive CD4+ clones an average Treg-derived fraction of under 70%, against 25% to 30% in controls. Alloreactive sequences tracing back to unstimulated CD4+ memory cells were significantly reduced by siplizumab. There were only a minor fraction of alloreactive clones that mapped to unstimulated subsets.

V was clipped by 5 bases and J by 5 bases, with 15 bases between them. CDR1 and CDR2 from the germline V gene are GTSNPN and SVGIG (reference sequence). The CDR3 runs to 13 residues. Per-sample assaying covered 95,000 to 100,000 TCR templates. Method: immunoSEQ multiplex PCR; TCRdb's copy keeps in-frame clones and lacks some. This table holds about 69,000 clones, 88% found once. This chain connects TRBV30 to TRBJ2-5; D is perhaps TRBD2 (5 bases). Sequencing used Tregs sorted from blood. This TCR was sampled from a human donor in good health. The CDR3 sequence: CAWAIPPGETQYF. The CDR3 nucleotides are TGTGCCTGGGCCATTCCCCCGGGGGAGACCCAGTACTTC.